The rows below give T cell receptor beta chains drawn from one sample of a study of blood T cell dynamics during melanoma immunotherapy. TCRdb's table, derived via immunoSEQ multiplex PCR, lists solely in-frame clones and lacks some. The sample lists more than 8,500 clones; nearly 90% were seen once. The source was blood, collected from a patient treated with checkpoint blockade. The receptors stem from a human donor with melanoma. CDR3s include the opening cysteine and the closing phenylalanine or tryptophan. The D gene is left open where the match is weak. Clone size is given for some rows only: seen once, a few or many times, or a class if the clone is expanded.

clone_size	d_call	v_call	j_call	cdr3_aa	cdr3_nt
-	TRBD1	TRBV5-8	TRBJ1-2	CASSFVDREIYGYTF	TGTGCCAGCAGCTTTGTGGACAGGGAGATCTATGGCTACACCTTC
-	-	TRBV11-2	TRBJ1-1	CASSFAEGGSEAFF	TGTGCCAGCAGCTTCGCTGAGGGAGGGTCTGAAGCTTTCTTT
-	TRBD2	TRBV7-3	TRBJ2-1	CASSWGTSGTLDEQFF	TGTGCCAGCAGCTGGGGGACTAGCGGGACCCTAGACGAGCAGTTCTTC
-	-	TRBV30	TRBJ2-1	CAWSVSRPYEQFF	TGTGCCTGGAGTGTAAGCAGGCCTTATGAGCAGTTCTTC
-	-	TRBV30	TRBJ1-5	CAWSETGQPQHF	TGTGCCTGGAGCGAGACAGGTCAGCCCCAGCATTTT
few	-	TRBV5-4	TRBJ2-3	CASSRLHTDTQYF	TGTGCCAGCAGCAGACTACACACAGATACGCAGTATTTT
-	TRBD2	TRBV2	TRBJ2-1	CASSRSTSGGAGNEQFF	TGTGCCAGCAGCAGAAGCACTAGCGGGGGGGCCGGGAATGAGCAGTTCTTC
-	TRBD1	TRBV27	TRBJ2-7	CASSLRAGQGLEQYF	TGTGCCAGCAGTTTAAGGGCGGGACAGGGGCTCGAGCAGTACTTC
-	-	TRBV15	TRBJ1-4	CATSSHLGGEAEKLFF	TGTGCCACCAGCAGCCACCTTGGGGGGGAAGCTGAAAAACTGTTTTTT
-	-	TRBV4-3	TRBJ2-1	CASSLEPSRGLVNEQFF	TGCGCCAGCAGCCTTGAGCCTTCGAGGGGTTTGGTGAATGAGCAGTTCTTC
-	-	TRBV11-1	TRBJ2-7	CASSPRTNYEQYF	TGTGCCAGCAGCCCCCGGACCAACTACGAGCAGTACTTC
once	TRBD1	TRBV5-1	TRBJ2-1	CASSLGTGTGNEQFF	TGCGCCAGCAGCTTGGGGACAGGGACGGGCAATGAGCAGTTCTTC
-	TRBD1	TRBV7-9	TRBJ2-1	CASSWTGREQFF	TGTGCCAGCAGCTGGACAGGGAGAGAGCAGTTCTTC